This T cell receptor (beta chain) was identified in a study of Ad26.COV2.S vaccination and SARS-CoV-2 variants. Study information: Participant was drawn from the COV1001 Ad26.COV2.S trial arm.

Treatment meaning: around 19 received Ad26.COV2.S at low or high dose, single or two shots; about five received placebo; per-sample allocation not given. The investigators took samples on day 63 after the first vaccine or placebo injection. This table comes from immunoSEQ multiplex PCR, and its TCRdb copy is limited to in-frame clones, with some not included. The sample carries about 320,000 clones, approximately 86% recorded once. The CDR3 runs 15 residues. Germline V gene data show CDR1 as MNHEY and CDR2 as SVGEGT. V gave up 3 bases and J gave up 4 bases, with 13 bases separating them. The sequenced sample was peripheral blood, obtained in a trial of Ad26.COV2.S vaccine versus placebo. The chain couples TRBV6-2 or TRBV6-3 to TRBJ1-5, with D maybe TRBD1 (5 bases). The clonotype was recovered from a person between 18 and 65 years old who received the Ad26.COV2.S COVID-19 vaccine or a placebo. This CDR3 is CASSYMGLYNQPQHF. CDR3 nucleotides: TGTGCCAGCAGTTATATGGGGCTGTATAATCAGCCCCAGCATTTT.